This TCR beta chain was captured by sequencing in a study of T-cell memory formation after mild COVID-19 (dated by TCRdb to the early 2020s). Looking at the study overall: TCR sequence clusters from the two donors were found to be largely donor specific. The cohort comprised two young, previously healthy adult volunteers, one female and one male. In two donors, T-cell clones that expanded and contracted after mild COVID-19 were tracked by sequencing TCRalpha and TCRbeta repertoires over time.

This clonotype has a count of ten or more. Its antigen is currently not known. Base qualities are not provided; no much larger clone lies one nucleotide away. Sequenced on an Illumina NovaSeq 6000. TCRalpha and TCRbeta cDNA libraries were constructed by 5'RACE with constant-segment primers, with sample barcodes and unique molecular identifiers being introduced. Trizol reagent was used to extract RNA from every sample. Libraries were amplified in two PCR steps, with a second sample barcode and Illumina TruSeq adapters added in the second step. Sequencing of libraries was performed on an Illumina NovaSeq with 2 x 150 bp paired-end reads. Concerning the study's data processing: The reads were demultiplexed and collapsed into UMI-guided consensus sequences using migec v1.2.7. Using mixcr v2.1.11, the UMI consensuses were aligned to TRA and TRB V and J templates and assembled into clonotypes. A clonotype was counted as expanded or contracted only if both edgeR and NoisET called the change significant, with noise models trained on biological replicates. edgeR calls used a false discovery rate-adjusted p below 0.01 and a log2 fold-change threshold of 1. As an exploratory analysis of dynamics, max-normalized trajectories of the 1000 most abundant clonotypes were examined by PCA with hierarchical clustering. Separately sequenced CD4+ and CD8+ repertoires were used to assign a CD4 or CD8 phenotype to each responding clone. Clones were called with MiXCR by TCRdb after fastp trimmed the public reads at Q25, and only in-frame beta chains were retained. Duplicate CDR3 protein sequences are folded into a single record with the most common DNA and genes. The V and J calls were not made by the authors but by TCRdb's processing. This sample is represented by roughly 14,000 distinct CDR3 sequences; around 21% of them were singletons. Together, the top ten hold 50% to 60% of the sample.

V lost 1 base and J lost 6 bases; the stretch between them is 12 bases long. Including cysteine and phenylalanine, the CDR3 has 14 amino acids. The retained sequence is limited to the CDR3, 42 bases, with the frame set at the first base. The germline V gene provides CDR1 MGHRA and CDR2 YSYEKL. Beyond this particular receptor, the publication reports: From day 15 to 85, contracting clones showed balanced CD4/CD8 phenotypes, whereas a second wave of clones that expanded from day 15 to 37 leaned towards CD4+. Whether the second-wave clones peaking on day 37 were SARS-CoV-2 specific was not confirmed. Some responding clones were detected in pre-infection memory, which suggested that pre-existing cross-reactive memory T cells had joined the SARS-CoV-2 response. Only two mild cases were covered in the study, and larger cohorts including severe cases with pre-infection samples were considered necessary. Contracting CD4+ clones appeared mostly in the CM and EM memory subsets, whereas CD8+ clones were enriched in EMRA.

PBMCs were isolated by Ficoll-Paque density gradient centrifugation. The clonotype comes from a man between 18 and 35 years old who had mild COVID-19 (a few samples of this study predate the infection). The sample titles of this study are shuffled in the database, so cell type and time point are left out; the donor was told from shared clones. The V gene is TRBV4-1 and the J gene is TRBJ1-1, and possibly TRBD1, on 5 matching bases. The sample taken for sequencing was PBMCs or a T cell subset sorted from them (not recorded which). The base sequence is TGCGCCAGCAGCCAAGTTTCCGGGGCAGCTGAAGCTTTCTTT. Its amino acids are CASSQVSGAAEAFF.